The 9 T cell receptor beta chains reported below all come from one sample, sequenced in a study of PD-L1 blockade in urothelial cancer. The table came from immunoSEQ multiplex PCR; TCRdb's copy has only in-frame clones and leaves some out. The sample yields some 120,000 clones, 80% to 90% seen once. Time point defined: peripheral blood 6 weeks after treatment start. The sample was PBMCs, taken around atezolizumab (anti-PD-L1) treatment. These receptors came from a man between 60 and 70 years old with urothelial cancer.

The rearrangement links TRBV5-4 to TRBJ2-7, with 7 bases that match TRBD1. Germline values: CDR1 SGHNT, CDR2 YYREEE (reference sequence). V lost 4 bases and J lost 2; bases outside the gene matches: 6. The CDR3 covers 14 residues. In DNA form, the CDR3 reads TGTGCCAGCAGCCCGGGACAGCCGACCTACGAGCAGTACTTC. The encoded protein is CASSPGQPTYEQYF.

The chain joins TRBV6-1 to TRBJ2-1; unclear D gene. This CDR3 has 14 amino acids. Germline V lookup: CDR1 MNHNS, CDR2 SASEGT. Trimming took 2 bases from V and 9 from J, leaving 14 bases between them. The CDR3 DNA reads TGTGCCAGCAGTGAATATATTCGCGAGGTTGAGCAGTTCTTC. This translates into CASSEYIREVEQFF.

The gene calls are TRBV19 and TRBJ2-2, with 8 bases aligning to TRBD1. V lost 4 bases and J lost 0; bases outside the gene matches: 1. The CDR3 is 15 residues long. The germline V gene encodes CDR1 LNHDA and CDR2 SQIVND (reference sequence). In nucleotides, the CDR3 is TGTGCCAGTAGTACACAGGGGGCGAACACCGGGGAGCTGTTTTTT. It is translated as CASSTQGANTGELFF.

The rearrangement uses TRBV19 and TRBJ2-1; 7 bases are a match to TRBD1. Germline V gene lookup returns CDR1 LNHDA and CDR2 SQIVND (reference sequence). V was pared by 3 bases and J by 6 bases, with 2 bases of the junction left unmatched. The CDR3 has 13 amino acids. The CDR3 sequence is CASSMDRLNEQFF. The CDR3 nucleotides read TGTGCCAGTAGTATGGACAGGCTCAATGAGCAGTTCTTC.

In DNA, the CDR3 is TGTGCCAGCAGTTACGGCGACAGTTTGGCTTTCTTT. This gives the protein CASSYGDSLAFF. The J gene is TRBJ1-1, the V gene TRBV6-6, with D possibly TRBD1 on 5 matching bases. The germline CDR1 and CDR2 sequences are MNHNY and SVGAGI (reference sequence). The V and J ends lost 2 bases and 11 bases respectively, with 12 bases between them. CDR3 length: 12 amino acids.

The V call is TRBV30, the J call TRBJ1-5, with 9 bases that match TRBD1. V lost 3 bases to trimming and J lost 7 bases; unmatched junction nucleotides: 4. This CDR3 is 13 amino acids long. CDR1 and CDR2 from the germline V gene are GTSNPN and SVGIG (reference sequence). CDR3 amino acids: CAWRGQGSQPQHF. The CDR3 region has the DNA TGTGCCTGGAGGGGACAGGGAAGCCAGCCCCAGCATTTT. Combining the CDR3 with reference TRBV30 and TRBJ1-5 gives the whole variable domain SQTIHQWPATLVQPVGSPLSLECTVEGTSNPNLYWYRQAAGRGLQLLFYSVGIGQISSEVPQNLSASRPQDRQFILSSKKLLLSDSGFYLCAWRGQGSQPQHFGDGTRLSIL.

The genes are TRBV5-1 and TRBJ1-4, with TRBD1 matching over 9 bases. CDR1 SGHRS and CDR2 YFSETQ come from the germline V gene. This CDR3 has 15 amino acids. The V and J ends lost 4 bases and 4 bases, in that order; junction bases with no gene match: 5. The CDR3 loop reads CASSDLTGGNEKLFF. The DNA of the CDR3 is TGCGCCAGCAGCGACCTGACAGGGGGTAATGAAAAACTGTTTTTT.

The chain recombines TRBV19 with TRBJ2-7, with 9 nucleotides matching TRBD1. J gave up 5 bases and V 4 bases, and 9 bases lay outside the gene matches. Germline lookup yields CDR1 LNHDA and CDR2 SQIVND (reference sequence). The CDR3 consists of 15 residues. CDR3 protein: CASSTNTGGRDEQYF. CDR3 in DNA: TGTGCCAGTAGTACTAACACAGGGGGCAGGGACGAGCAGTACTTC. The full variable domain, with the rest looked up from reference TRBV19 and TRBJ2-7, is DGGITQSPKYLFRKEGQNVTLSCEQNLNHDAMYWYRQDPGQGLRLIYYSQIVNDFQKGDIAEGYSVSREKKESFPLTVTSAQKNPTAFYLCASSTNTGGRDEQYFGPGTRLTVT.

The chain uses TRBV15 and TRBJ2-7, with D possibly matching TRBD2 (7 bases). V lost 4 bases and J lost 4, with 17 bases in between. CDR3 length equals 15 residues. CDR1 and CDR2 from the germline V gene are LNHNV and YYDKDF (reference sequence). In DNA, the CDR3 is TGTGCCACCAGCATACCTGGGAGGGGGAGTTACGAGCAGTACTTC. Translating it yields CATSIPGRGSYEQYF.